The entry below describes one TCR beta chain. The record originates from a study of CD8+ T cells in alopecia areata. Germline loops: CDR1 SQVTM, CDR2 ANQGSEA. The CDR3 length is 9 residues. V gave up 3 bases and J gave up 8 bases, with 4 bases separating them. Reverse transcribed after extraction, RNA yielded cDNA as the sequencing template. Produced via immunoSEQ multiplex PCR; TCRdb's table is partial and in-frame only. The data show about 110,000 clones, with around three fifths seen just once and roughly 3.5% held by the top ten. Treatment: oral pan-JAK inhibitor, 5-10 mg twice daily. V usage is TRBV29-1 and J usage is TRBJ1-2; D is undetermined. The source is a human donor with alopecia areata. Material: CD4+ T cells sorted from blood, obtained at week 24, from a patient treated with tofacitinib. The CDR3 nucleotides read TGCAGCGTTGAGGACGGCTACACCTTC. Translated, it gives CSVEDGYTF.